The 25 T cell receptor beta chains given below trace back to one sample, sequenced in a study of shared T cell receptors in the human thymus. The assay was immunoSEQ multiplex PCR, and TCRdb's table has in-frame clones only and misses some. Here the sample spans 500,000 to 750,000 clones, around 87% being singletons. In addition, the sample was reused for a study of human thymus T cells.

Sequencing was performed on thymocytes. The receptors shown here come from a boy less than two years old with a congenital heart defect.

The rearrangement links TRBV27 to TRBJ1-1; D ambiguous. This CDR3 has 15 amino acids. Germline V gives CDR1 MNHEY, CDR2 SMNVEV (reference sequence). V was cut by 1 base and J by 4 bases, with 13 bases left in between. Written as DNA, the CDR3 is TGTGCCAGCAGTTTATTAGATGGAGGGTTCACTGAAGCTTTCTTT. This codes for CASSLLDGGFTEAFF.

The V and J genes are TRBV29-1 and TRBJ2-1; 8 nucleotides agree with TRBD1. The CDR3 is 11 amino acids. Germline-derived CDR1 and CDR2 are SQVTM and ANQGSEA. Germline trimming cut 8 bases from V and 9 bases from J; bases unmatched to any gene: 6. CDR3 sequence reads: CSSKQGVEQFF. CDR3 coding DNA: TGCAGCTCGAAACAGGGGGTTGAGCAGTTCTTC.

V usage is TRBV27 and J usage is TRBJ2-2, with D possibly TRBD2 on 5 matching bases. Germline lookup yields CDR1 MNHEY and CDR2 SMNVEV (reference sequence). The V gene lost 6 bases and the J gene lost 0 bases, with 14 bases spanning the gap. There are 16 residues in the CDR3. The CDR3 sequence: CASSLTGRSNTGELFF. DNA for the CDR3: TGTGCCAGCAGCCTGACGGGGAGATCGAACACCGGGGAGCTGTTTTTT.

CDR3 sequence (DNA): TGTGCCAGCAGCCGAGGGCTAACTAGCGGGAGGAACACCGGGGAGCTGTTTTTT. Protein product: CASSRGLTSGRNTGELFF. V gene TRBV5-6 combines with J gene TRBJ2-2; 11 positions match TRBD2. V was pared by 4 bases and J by 1 base, with 9 bases of the junction left unmatched. This CDR3 contains 18 residues. The germline V gene encodes CDR1 SGHDT and CDR2 YYEEEE. Drawing the rest from reference TRBV5-6 and TRBJ2-2, the complete variable domain is DAGVTQSPTHLIKTRGQQVTLRCSPKSGHDTVSWYQQALGQGPQFIFQYYEEEERQRGNFPDRFSGHQFPNYSSELNVNALLLGDSALYLCASSRGLTSGRNTGELFFGEGSRLTVL.

The V call is TRBV18, the J call TRBJ2-1; no definite D call. In germline, CDR1 is KGHSH, CDR2 LQKENI. The CDR3 consists of 11 residues. V was clipped by 6 bases and J by 7 bases, with 7 bases between them. CDR3 sequence: CASSLRNEQFF. The CDR3 coding sequence is TGTGCCAGCTCCCTCCGGAATGAGCAGTTCTTC.

This clone was seen only a few times. V is TRBV5-1 and J is TRBJ2-7; 7 bases fit TRBD1. V lost 7 bases, J lost 2 bases, and 3 bases stayed unmatched. Germline-derived CDR1 and CDR2 are SGHRS and YFSETQ. The CDR3 is 12 amino acids. The CDR3 sequence: CASRDRTYEQYF. Written as DNA, the CDR3 is TGCGCCAGCCGGGACAGAACCTACGAGCAGTACTTC.

V is TRBV5-4 and J is TRBJ2-3; TRBD2 agrees at 8 bases. V lost 3 bases, J lost 3 bases, and 9 bases stayed unmatched. Germline V CDR1 and CDR2: SGHNT, YYREEE (reference sequence). This CDR3 is built from 16 residues. CDR3 coding DNA: TGTGCCAGCAGCTGCCGTACGGGGGGGATGACAGATACGCAGTATTTT. Amino acids: CASSCRTGGMTDTQYF.

J is TRBJ2-1 and V is TRBV7-2; D is perhaps TRBD1 (6 bases). Germline CDR1 reads SGHTA; CDR2 reads FQGNSA. The CDR3 is 13 amino acids. Trimming took 3 bases from V and 5 from J, leaving 8 bases between them. CDR3 nucleotide sequence: TGTGCCAGCAGCTTTGGGGGCCACAATGAGCAGTTCTTC. Protein: CASSFGGHNEQFF.

This chain uses TRBV5-1 with TRBJ2-3; a possible D gene is TRBD1 (5 bases). With 6 bases removed from V and 6 bases from J, the gap between germline ends came to 20 bases. The CDR3 runs 15 residues. Germline-derived CDR1 and CDR2 are SGHRS and YFSETQ. CDR3 region: CASNYGAHDGDTQYF. In nucleotides, the CDR3 is TGCGCCAGCAACTATGGGGCTCATGATGGGGATACGCAGTATTTT.

This chain uses TRBV4-1 with TRBJ2-5; 10 bases line up with TRBD2. V was pared by 1 base and J by 2 bases, with 4 bases of the junction left unmatched. This CDR3 comprises 16 residues. The V gene's germline CDR1 is MGHRA and CDR2 YSYEKL. CDR3 coding DNA: TGCGCCAGCAGCCAAGCACTAGCGGGGATACAAGAGACCCAGTACTTC. Translation gives CASSQALAGIQETQYF.

This clone was counted only a few times. This rearrangement joins TRBV4-3 to TRBJ2-7; D unresolved. V was cut by 2 bases and J by 1 base, with 6 bases left in between. CDR3 length equals 13 residues. Germline assignment: CDR1 LGHNA and CDR2 YSLEER. Written as DNA, the CDR3 is TGCGCCAGCAGCCAACTTTTATCCTACGAGCAGTACTTC. This encodes CASSQLLSYEQYF.

This rearrangement joins TRBV7-8 to TRBJ2-5; 9 bases map to TRBD1. Germline-derived CDR1 and CDR2 are SGHVS and FQNEAQ. The CDR3 is 14 amino acids. V trimming: 5 bases; J trimming: 9 bases; junction bases outside the gene matches: 10. The CDR3 DNA sequence: TGTGCCAGCAGCATGGACAGGGGAGGATCGGCCCAGTACTTC. Translated, it gives CASSMDRGGSAQYF.

This clone was found a few times. The chain couples TRBV6-5 to TRBJ2-3; D is perhaps TRBD1 (7 bases). Trimming cost V 0 bases and J 8 bases, with 9 bases left between them. CDR1 is MNHEY and CDR2 is SVGAGI in the germline V gene. The CDR3 is 13 residues long. The CDR3 DNA sequence: TGTGCCAGCAGTTACTCCCAGGGGGGTACGCAGTATTTT. It translates to CASSYSQGGTQYF.

The chain uses TRBV5-4 and TRBJ1-1; 9 nucleotides agree with TRBD1. Germline trimming cut 0 bases from V and 0 bases from J; bases unmatched to any gene: 6. Germline CDR1 and CDR2: SGHNT and YYREEE (reference sequence). This CDR3 comprises 17 residues. The CDR3 spells CASSLATGGEMNTEAFF. CDR3 in DNA: TGTGCCAGCAGCTTGGCGACAGGGGGGGAGATGAACACTGAAGCTTTCTTT.

The genes are TRBV5-6 and TRBJ1-2; a possible D gene is TRBD1 (5 bases). Germline lookup yields CDR1 SGHDT and CDR2 YYEEEE. CDR3 length equals 15 residues. The V and J ends lost 0 bases and 4 bases respectively, with 13 bases between them. The CDR3 here is CASSLVRQFFYGYTF. Written as DNA, the CDR3 is TGTGCCAGCAGCTTGGTTCGACAGTTTTTCTATGGCTACACCTTC.

This clone was seen a single time. The chain uses TRBV9 and TRBJ2-2; D ambiguous. The germline V gene encodes CDR1 SGDLS and CDR2 YYNGEE. The CDR3 runs 12 residues. V dropped 4 bases and J dropped 3 bases, with 4 bases sitting between them. CDR3 DNA: TGTGCCAGCAGCCCCGACACCGGGGAGCTGTTTTTT. This sequence encodes CASSPDTGELFF.

The chain joins TRBV20-1 to TRBJ1-1, with 7 bases identical to TRBD1. The CDR3 length is 11 residues. The V gene's germline CDR1 is DFQATT and CDR2 SNEGSKA (reference sequence). DNA of the CDR3: TGCAGGGCTTTCCAGGGGGTTGAAGCTTTCTTT. It specifies CRAFQGVEAFF.

This chain joins TRBV6-6 and TRBJ1-1; weak D call: TRBD1 (5 bases). CDR1 MNHNY and CDR2 SVGAGI come from the germline V gene (reference sequence). Trimming removed 0 bases at V and 2 bases at J, with 10 bases between. The CDR3 sequence is 15 residues long. The CDR3 sequence: CASSYSWQGNTEAFF. The CDR3 DNA follows: TGTGCCAGCAGTTACTCTTGGCAGGGAAACACTGAAGCTTTCTTT.

The rearrangement links TRBV4-3 to TRBJ2-3; D possibly corresponds to TRBD1 (5 bases). This CDR3 is built from 15 residues. The V end lost 3 bases, the J end lost 6 bases, and 16 bases lay between the germline ends. Per germline, CDR1 LGHNA and CDR2 YSLEER. CDR3 sequence (DNA): TGCGCCAGCAGCCACACGGACACAAGAAGGGATACGCAGTATTTT. Translated, it gives CASSHTDTRRDTQYF.

The chain combines TRBV6-1 with TRBJ2-7; D is uncertain. CDR1 is MNHNS and CDR2 is SASEGT in the germline V gene. This CDR3 comprises 16 residues. Trimming cost V 0 bases and J 3 bases, with 15 bases left between them. The CDR3 region has the DNA TGTGCCAGCAGTGAAGCGCTTCCCCTACTACTCTACGAGCAGTACTTC. Its translation: CASSEALPLLLYEQYF.

The J gene is TRBJ2-1, the V gene TRBV5-4, with D possibly TRBD1 on 5 matching bases. This CDR3 comprises 13 residues. Trimming left V 2 bases short and J 5 bases short, with 8 bases between. The germline V gene encodes CDR1 SGHNT and CDR2 YYREEE (reference sequence). Written as DNA, the CDR3 is TGTGCCAGCAGCTTTGACAGCAACAATGAGCAGTTCTTC. This gives the protein CASSFDSNNEQFF. Full variable domain (missing parts from reference TRBV5-4 and TRBJ2-1): ETGVTQSPTHLIKTRGQQVTLRCSSQSGHNTVSWYQQALGQGPQFIFQYYREEENGRGNFPPRFSGLQFPNYSSELNVNALELDDSALYLCASSFDSNNEQFFGPGTRLTVL.

V usage is TRBV4-3 and J usage is TRBJ2-7; TRBD2 aligns across 8 bases. Germline V gene lookup returns CDR1 LGHNA and CDR2 YSLEER. The CDR3 sequence is 16 residues long. The junction had 9 bases not matched to a gene; V was cut back by 3 bases and J by 2 bases. The CDR3, as DNA: TGCGCCAGCAGCCATCACAAGAGCGGGAGCCCCTACGAGCAGTACTTC. This codes for CASSHHKSGSPYEQYF.

The genes are TRBV6-5 and TRBJ2-7, with 8 bases aligning to TRBD1. CDR3 length: 14 amino acids. V lost 5 bases, J lost 3 bases, and 6 bases stayed unmatched. Germline CDR1 and CDR2: MNHEY and SVGAGI. The CDR3 bases are TGTGCCAGCAGTCCTCGGACAGGGAACTACGAGCAGTACTTC. It specifies CASSPRTGNYEQYF.

This rearrangement joins TRBV19 to TRBJ2-1; D may be TRBD1 (5 bases). The CDR3 length is 13 residues. Trimming pared 6 bases from V and 7 bases from J, leaving 13 bases between. Germline-derived CDR1 and CDR2 are LNHDA and SQIVND (reference sequence). The CDR3 spells CASSSGSPNEQFF. The CDR3 nucleotides are TGTGCCAGTAGCTCAGGGTCCCCTAATGAGCAGTTCTTC.

The V and J genes are TRBV30 and TRBJ2-1, with 9 positions matching TRBD2. Germline lookup yields CDR1 GTSNPN and CDR2 SVGIG (reference sequence). The length of the CDR3 is 12 residues. Trimming took 5 bases from V and 8 from J; bases not matched to a gene: 4. The CDR3, as DNA: TGTGCCTGGGGGACTAGCTCGCATGAGCAGTTCTTC. Translation: CAWGTSSHEQFF.